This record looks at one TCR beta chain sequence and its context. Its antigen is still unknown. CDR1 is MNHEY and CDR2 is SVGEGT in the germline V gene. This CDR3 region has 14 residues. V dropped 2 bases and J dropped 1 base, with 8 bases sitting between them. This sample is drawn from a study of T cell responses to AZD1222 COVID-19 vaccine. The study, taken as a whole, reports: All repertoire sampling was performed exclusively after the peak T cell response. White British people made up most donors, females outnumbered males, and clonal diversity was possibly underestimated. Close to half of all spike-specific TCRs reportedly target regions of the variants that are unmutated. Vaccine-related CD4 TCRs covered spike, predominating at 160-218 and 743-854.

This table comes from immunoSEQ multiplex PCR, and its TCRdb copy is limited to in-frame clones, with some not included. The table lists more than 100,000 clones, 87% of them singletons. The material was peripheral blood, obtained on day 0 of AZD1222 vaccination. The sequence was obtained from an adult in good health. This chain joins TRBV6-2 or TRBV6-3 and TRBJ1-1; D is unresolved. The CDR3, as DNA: TGTGCCAGCAGTTACGGACTACAGAACACTGAAGCTTTCTTT. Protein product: CASSYGLQNTEAFF.